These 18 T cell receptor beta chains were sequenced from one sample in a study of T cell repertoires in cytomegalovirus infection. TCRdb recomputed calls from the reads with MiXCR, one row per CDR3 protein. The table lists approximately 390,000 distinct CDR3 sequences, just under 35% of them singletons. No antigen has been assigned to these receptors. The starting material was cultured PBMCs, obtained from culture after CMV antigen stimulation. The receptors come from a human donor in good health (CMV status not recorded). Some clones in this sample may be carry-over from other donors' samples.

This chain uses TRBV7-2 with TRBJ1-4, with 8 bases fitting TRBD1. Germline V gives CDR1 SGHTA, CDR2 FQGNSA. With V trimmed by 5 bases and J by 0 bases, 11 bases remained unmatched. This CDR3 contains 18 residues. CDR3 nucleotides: TGTGCCAGCAGCCCGCAGGGGGCTGGGGGCGCAACTAATGAAAAACTGTTTTTT. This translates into CASSPQGAGGATNEKLFF.

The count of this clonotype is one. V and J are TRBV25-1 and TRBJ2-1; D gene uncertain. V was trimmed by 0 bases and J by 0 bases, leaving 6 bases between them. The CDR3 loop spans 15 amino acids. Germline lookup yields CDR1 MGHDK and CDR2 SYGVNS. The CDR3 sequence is CASSEYGSSYNEQFF. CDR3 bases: TGTGCCAGCAGTGAATACGGAAGCTCCTACAATGAGCAGTTCTTC.

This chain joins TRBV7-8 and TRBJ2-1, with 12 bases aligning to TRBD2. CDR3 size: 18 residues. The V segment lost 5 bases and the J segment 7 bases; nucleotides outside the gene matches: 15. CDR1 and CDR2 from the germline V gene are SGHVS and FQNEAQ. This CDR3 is CASSQRLAGVTDWNEQFF. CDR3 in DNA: TGTGCCAGCAGCCAAAGACTAGCGGGAGTCACGGATTGGAATGAGCAGTTCTTC. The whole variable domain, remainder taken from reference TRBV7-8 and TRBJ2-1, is GAGVSQSPRYKVAKRGQDVALRCDPISGHVSLFWYQQALGQGPEFLTYFQNEAQLDKSGLPSDRFFAERPEGSVSTLKIQRTQQEDSAVYLCASSQRLAGVTDWNEQFFGPGTRLTVL.

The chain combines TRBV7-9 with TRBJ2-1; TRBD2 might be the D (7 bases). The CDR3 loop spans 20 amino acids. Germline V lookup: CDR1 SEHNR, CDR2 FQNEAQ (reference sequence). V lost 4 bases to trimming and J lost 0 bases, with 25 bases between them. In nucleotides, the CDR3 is TGTGCCAGCAGCTCCCTATGGGGGGGGACATCGAAGAGCTCCTACAATGAGCAGTTCTTC. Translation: CASSSLWGGTSKSSYNEQFF.

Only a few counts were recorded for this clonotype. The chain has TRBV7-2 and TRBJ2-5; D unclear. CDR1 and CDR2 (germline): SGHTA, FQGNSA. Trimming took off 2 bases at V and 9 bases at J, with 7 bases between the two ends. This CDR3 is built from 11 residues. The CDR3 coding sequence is TGTGCCAGCAGCTTATTAGGGCCCCAGTACTTC. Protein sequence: CASSLLGPQYF.

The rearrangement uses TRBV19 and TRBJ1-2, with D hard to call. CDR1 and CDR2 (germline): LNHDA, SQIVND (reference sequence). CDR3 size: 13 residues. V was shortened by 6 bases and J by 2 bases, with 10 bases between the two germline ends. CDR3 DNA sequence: TGTGCCAGTAGATTACAACTCAACTATGGCTACACCTTC. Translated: CASRLQLNYGYTF.

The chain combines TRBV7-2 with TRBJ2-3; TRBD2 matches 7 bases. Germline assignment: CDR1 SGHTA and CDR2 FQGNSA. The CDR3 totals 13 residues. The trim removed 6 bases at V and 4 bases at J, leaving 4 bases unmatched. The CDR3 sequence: CASRGGGADTQYF. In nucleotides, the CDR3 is TGTGCCAGCAGGGGGGGGGGTGCAGATACGCAGTATTTT.

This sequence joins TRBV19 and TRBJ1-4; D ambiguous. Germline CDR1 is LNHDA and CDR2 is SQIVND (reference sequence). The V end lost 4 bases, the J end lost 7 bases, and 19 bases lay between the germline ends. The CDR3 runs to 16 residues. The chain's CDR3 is CASSSIPGGRIEKLFF. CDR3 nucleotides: TGTGCCAGTAGTAGCATCCCGGGCGGGCGGATTGAAAAACTGTTTTTT. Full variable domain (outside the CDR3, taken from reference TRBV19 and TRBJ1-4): DGGITQSPKYLFRKEGQNVTLSCEQNLNHDAMYWYRQDPGQGLRLIYYSQIVNDFQKGDIAEGYSVSREKKESFPLTVTSAQKNPTAFYLCASSSIPGGRIEKLFFGSGTQLSVL.

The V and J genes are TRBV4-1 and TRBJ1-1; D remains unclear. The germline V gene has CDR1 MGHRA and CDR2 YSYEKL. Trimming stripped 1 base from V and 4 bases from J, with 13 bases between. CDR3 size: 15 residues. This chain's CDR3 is CASSQGGNSATEAFF. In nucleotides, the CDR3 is TGCGCCAGCAGCCAAGGAGGAAACAGCGCCACTGAAGCTTTCTTT.

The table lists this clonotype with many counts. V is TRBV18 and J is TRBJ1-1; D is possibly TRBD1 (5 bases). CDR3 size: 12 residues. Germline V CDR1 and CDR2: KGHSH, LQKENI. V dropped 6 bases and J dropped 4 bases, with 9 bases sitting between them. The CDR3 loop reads CASSARATEAFF. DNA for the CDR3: TGTGCCAGCTCGGCCAGGGCCACTGAAGCTTTCTTT. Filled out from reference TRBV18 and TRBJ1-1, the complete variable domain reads NAGVMQNPRHLVRRRGQEARLRCSPMKGHSHVYWYRQLPEEGLKFMVYLQKENIIDESGMPKERFSAEFPKEGPSILRIQQVVRGDSAAYFCASSARATEAFFGQGTRLTVV.

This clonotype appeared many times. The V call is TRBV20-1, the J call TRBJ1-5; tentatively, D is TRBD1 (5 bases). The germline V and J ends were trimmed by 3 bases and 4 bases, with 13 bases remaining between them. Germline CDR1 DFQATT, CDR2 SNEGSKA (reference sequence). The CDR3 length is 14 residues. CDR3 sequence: CSARDGGGNQPQHF. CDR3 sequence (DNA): TGCAGTGCTAGGGACGGTGGGGGGAATCAGCCCCAGCATTTT.

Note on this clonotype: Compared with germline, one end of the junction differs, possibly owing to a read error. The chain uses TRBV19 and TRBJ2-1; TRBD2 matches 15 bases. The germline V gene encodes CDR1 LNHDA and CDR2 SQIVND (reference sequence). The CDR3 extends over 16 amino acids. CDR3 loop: CASSGLAGGPFHEQLF. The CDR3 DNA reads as TGTGCCAGTAGTGGACTAGCGGGAGGGCCTTTTCATGAGCAGTTATTC.

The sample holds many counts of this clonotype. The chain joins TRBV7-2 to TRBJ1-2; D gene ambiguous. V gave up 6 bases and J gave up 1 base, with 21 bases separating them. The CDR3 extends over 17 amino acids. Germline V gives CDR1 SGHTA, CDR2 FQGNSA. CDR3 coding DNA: TGTGCCAGCAGATCAGCGGCGTGGCAGGCCGATAACTATGGCTACACCTTC. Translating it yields CASRSAAWQADNYGYTF.

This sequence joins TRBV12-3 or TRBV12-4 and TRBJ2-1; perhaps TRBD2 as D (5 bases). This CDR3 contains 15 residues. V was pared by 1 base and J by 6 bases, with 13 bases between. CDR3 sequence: CASSLVASPSNEQFF. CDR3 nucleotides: TGTGCCAGCAGTTTAGTGGCTAGCCCCTCCAATGAGCAGTTCTTC.

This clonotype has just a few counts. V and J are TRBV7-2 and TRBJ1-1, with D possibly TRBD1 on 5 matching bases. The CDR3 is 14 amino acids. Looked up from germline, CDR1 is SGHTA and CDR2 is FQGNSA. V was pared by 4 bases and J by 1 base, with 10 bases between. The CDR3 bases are TGTGCCAGCAGCTGGGGCGGCGGGAACACTGAAGCTTTCTTT. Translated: CASSWGGGNTEAFF.

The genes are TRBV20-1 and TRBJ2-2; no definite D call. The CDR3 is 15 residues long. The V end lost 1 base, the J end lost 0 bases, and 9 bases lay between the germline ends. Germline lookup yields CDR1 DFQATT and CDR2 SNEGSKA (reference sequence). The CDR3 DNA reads TGCAGTGCTAGAGGAGGTGTAGCGAACACCGGGGAGCTGTTTTTT. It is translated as CSARGGVANTGELFF.

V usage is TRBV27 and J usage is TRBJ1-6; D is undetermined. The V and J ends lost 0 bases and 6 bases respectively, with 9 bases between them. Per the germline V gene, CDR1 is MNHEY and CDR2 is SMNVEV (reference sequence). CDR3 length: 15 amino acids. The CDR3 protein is CASSLSPGFNSPLHF. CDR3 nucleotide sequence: TGTGCCAGCAGTTTATCACCAGGTTTTAATTCACCCCTCCACTTT.

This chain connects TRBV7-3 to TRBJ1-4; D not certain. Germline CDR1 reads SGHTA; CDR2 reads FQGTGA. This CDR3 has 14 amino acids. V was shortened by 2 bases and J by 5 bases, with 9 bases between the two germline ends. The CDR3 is CASSLGSQNEKLFF. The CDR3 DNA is TGTGCCAGCAGCTTAGGATCCCAGAATGAAAAACTGTTTTTT.